These 2 T cell receptor beta chains came from one sample sequenced in a study of cytomegalovirus exposure and HLA in healthy donors. Researchers ran the PCR with 60 Vbeta and 13 Jbeta primers. Profiling relied on immunoSEQ multiplex PCR, and the TCRdb table lists in-frame clones only, not all of them. The table records around 200,000 clones, almost 85% of them present only once. The specimen sequenced was PBMCs. The receptors here all came from a woman in her 40s in good health and CMV-seronegative.

In the case of this clone: This specimen includes other DNA sequences encoding the same CDR3. The V gene is TRBV19, the J gene TRBJ2-2; possibly TRBD1 for D (7 bases). V was clipped by 5 bases and J by 5 bases, with 12 bases between them. From germline, CDR1 is LNHDA and CDR2 SQIVND (reference sequence). This CDR3 region has 14 residues. The DNA for the CDR3 is TGTGCCAGTAGTTCACAGGGGAGGACCGGGGAGCTGTTTTTT. This encodes CASSSQGRTGELFF.

The V call is TRBV4-1, the J call TRBJ2-2, with D tentatively TRBD2 (7 bases). The CDR3 contains 16 residues. Germline CDR1 reads MGHRA; CDR2 reads YSYEKL. V lost 4 bases, J lost 5 bases, and 17 bases lay in between. The CDR3 region is CASSPPTGGATGELFF. In DNA form, the CDR3 reads TGCGCCAGCAGCCCGCCAACTGGGGGGGCGACCGGGGAGCTGTTTTTT.